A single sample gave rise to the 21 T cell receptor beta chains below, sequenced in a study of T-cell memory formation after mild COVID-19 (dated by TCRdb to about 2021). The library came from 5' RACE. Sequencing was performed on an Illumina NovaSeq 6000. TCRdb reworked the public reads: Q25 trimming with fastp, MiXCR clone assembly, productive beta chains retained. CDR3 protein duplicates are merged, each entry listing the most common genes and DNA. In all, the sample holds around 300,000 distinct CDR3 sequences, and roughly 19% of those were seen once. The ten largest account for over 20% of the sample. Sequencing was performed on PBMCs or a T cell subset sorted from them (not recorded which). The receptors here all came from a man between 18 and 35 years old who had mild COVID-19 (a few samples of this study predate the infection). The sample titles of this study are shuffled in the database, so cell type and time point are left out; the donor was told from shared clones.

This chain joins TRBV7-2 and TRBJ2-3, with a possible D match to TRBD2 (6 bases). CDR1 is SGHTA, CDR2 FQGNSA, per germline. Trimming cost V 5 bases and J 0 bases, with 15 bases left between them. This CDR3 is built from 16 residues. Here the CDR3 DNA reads TGTGCCAGCAGCCATCGCCTCAGCGGGAGCACAGATACGCAGTATTTT. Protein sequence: CASSHRLSGSTDTQYF.

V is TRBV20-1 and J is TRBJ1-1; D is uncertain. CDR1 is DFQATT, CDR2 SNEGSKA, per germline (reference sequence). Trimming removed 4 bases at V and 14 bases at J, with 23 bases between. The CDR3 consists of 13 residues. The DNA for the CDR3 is TGCAGTGCTACACGTTTGACGGGTAATCCCTGCTTCTTT. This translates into CSATRLTGNPCFF.

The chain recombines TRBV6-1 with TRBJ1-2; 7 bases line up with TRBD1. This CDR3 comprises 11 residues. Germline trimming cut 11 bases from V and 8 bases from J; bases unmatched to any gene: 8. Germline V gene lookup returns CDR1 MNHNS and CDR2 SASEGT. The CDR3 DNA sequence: TGTGCCTGCACAGGGGAATTAGGCTACACCTTC. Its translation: CACTGELGYTF.

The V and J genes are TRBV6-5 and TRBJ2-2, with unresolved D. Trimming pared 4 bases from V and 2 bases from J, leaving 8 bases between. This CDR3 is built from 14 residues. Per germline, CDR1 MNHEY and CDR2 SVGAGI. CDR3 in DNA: TGTGCCAGCAGTTTTCAGACAAACACCGGGGAGCTGTTTTTT. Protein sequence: CASSFQTNTGELFF.

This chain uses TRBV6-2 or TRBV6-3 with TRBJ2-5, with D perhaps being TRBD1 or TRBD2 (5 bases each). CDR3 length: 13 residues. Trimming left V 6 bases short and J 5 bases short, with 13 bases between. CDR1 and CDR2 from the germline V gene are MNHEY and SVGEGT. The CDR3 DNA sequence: TGTGCCAGCAGATTACTAGGGGCGGAGACCCAGTACTTC. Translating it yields CASRLLGAETQYF.

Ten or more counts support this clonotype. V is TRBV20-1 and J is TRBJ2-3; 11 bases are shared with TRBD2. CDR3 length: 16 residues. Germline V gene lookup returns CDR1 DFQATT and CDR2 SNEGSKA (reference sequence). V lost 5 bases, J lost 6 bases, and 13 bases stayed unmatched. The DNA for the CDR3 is TGCAGTGCTCCCCAACTAGCGGGGGCGTACGGGGATACGCAGTATTTT. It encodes CSAPQLAGAYGDTQYF.

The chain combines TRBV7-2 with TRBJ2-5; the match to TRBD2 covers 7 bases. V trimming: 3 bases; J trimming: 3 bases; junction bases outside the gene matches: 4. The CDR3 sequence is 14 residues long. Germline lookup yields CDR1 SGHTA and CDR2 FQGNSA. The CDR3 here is CASSFAGVEETQYF. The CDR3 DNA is TGTGCCAGCAGCTTTGCGGGGGTCGAAGAGACCCAGTACTTC.

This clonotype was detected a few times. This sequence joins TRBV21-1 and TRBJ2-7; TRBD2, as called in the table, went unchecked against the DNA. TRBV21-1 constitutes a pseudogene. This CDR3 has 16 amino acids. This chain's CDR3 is CASSKNAAGVSYEQYV. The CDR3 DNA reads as TGTGCCAGCAGCAAAAACGCAGCGGGGGTCTCCTACGAGCAGTACGTC.

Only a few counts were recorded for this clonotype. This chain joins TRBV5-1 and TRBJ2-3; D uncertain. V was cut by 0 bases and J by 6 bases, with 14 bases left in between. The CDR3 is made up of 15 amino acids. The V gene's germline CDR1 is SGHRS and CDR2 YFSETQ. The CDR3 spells CASSLAGGVADTQYF. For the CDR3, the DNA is TGCGCCAGCAGCTTGGCCGGTGGCGTGGCGGATACGCAGTATTTT.

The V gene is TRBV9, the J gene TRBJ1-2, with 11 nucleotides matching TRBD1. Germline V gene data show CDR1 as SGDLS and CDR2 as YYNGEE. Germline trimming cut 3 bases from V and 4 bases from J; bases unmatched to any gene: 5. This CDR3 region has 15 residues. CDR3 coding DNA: TGTGCCAGCAGCGCCGGACAGGGGGCAACCTATGGCTACACCTTC. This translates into CASSAGQGATYGYTF.

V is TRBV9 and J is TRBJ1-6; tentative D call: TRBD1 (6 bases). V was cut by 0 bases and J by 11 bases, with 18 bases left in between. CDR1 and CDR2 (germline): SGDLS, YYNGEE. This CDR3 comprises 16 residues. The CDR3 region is CASSVEGRARGTPLHF. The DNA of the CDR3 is TGTGCCAGCAGCGTAGAGGGCAGGGCGAGGGGGACACCCCTCCACTTT. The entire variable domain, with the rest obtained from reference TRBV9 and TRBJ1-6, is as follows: DSGVTQTPKHLITATGQRVTLRCSPRSGDLSVYWYQQSLDQGLQFLIQYYNGEERAKGNILERFSAQQFPDLHSELNLSSLELGDSALYFCASSVEGRARGTPLHFGNGTRLTVT.

Here the CDR3 reads CSVEVEKPGGVRYPEAFF. As DNA, the CDR3 is TGCAGCGTTGAAGTAGAGAAGCCGGGGGGTGTCCGTTATCCTGAAGCTTTCTTT. This sequence joins TRBV29-1 and TRBJ1-1; TRBD1 might be the D (5 bases). The germline CDR1 and CDR2 sequences are SQVTM and ANQGSEA. The CDR3 totals 18 residues. V dropped 1 base and J dropped 6 bases, with 27 bases sitting between them.

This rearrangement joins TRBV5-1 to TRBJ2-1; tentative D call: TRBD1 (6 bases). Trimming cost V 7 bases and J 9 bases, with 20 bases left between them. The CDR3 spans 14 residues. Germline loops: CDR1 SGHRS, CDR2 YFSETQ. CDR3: CASRAQGTSTEQFF. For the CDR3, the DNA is TGCGCCAGCCGCGCACAGGGTACGTCTACTGAGCAGTTCTTC.

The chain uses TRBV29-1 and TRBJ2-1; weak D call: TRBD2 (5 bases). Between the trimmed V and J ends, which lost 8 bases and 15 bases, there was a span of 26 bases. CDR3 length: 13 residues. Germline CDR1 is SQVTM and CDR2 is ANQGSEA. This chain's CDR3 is CSLEHARGLGRFF. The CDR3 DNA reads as TGCAGCCTGGAACACGCTCGGGGTTTAGGGAGGTTCTTC.

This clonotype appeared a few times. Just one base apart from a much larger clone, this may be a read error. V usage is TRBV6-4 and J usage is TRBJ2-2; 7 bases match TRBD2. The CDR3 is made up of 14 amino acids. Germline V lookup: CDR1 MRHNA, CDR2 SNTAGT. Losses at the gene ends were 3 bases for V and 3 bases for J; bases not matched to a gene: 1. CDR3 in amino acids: CASSESGDTGELFF. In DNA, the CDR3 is TGTGCCAGCAGTGAAAGCGGGGACACCGGGGAGCTGTTTTTT.

The CDR3 DNA reads TGTGCCAGCGGGGTTGTCCCAGAGACCCAGTACTTC. Translated, it gives CASGVVPETQYF. The chain is built from TRBV12-3 or TRBV12-4 and TRBJ2-5; unclear D gene. Trimming shortened V by 8 bases and J by 4 bases, and 11 bases separated the two germline ends. This CDR3 has 12 residues.

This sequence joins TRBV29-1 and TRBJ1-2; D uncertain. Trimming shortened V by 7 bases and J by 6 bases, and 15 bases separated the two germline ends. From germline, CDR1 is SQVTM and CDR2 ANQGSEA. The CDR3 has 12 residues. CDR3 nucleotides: TGCAGCGCCTCAATAGGGTCGAATGGCTACACCTTC. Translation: CSASIGSNGYTF.

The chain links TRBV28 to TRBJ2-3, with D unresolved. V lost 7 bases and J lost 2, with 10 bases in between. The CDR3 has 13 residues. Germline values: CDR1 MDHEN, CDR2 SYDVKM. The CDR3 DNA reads TGTGCCAGCATCCGCGGATCCACAGATACGCAGTATTTT. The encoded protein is CASIRGSTDTQYF.

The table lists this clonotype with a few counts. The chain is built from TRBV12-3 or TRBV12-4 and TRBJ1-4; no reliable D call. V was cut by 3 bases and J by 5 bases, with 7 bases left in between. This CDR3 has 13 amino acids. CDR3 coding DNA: TGTGCCAGCAGTTTCTCGGGAAATGAAAAACTGTTTTTT. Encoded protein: CASSFSGNEKLFF.

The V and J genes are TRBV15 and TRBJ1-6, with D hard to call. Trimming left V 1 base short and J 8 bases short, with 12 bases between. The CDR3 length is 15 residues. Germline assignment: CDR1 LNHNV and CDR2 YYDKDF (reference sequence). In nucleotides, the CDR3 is TGTGCCACCAGCAGAGGGTCCGGACCTTATTCACCCCTCCACTTT. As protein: CATSRGSGPYSPLHF.

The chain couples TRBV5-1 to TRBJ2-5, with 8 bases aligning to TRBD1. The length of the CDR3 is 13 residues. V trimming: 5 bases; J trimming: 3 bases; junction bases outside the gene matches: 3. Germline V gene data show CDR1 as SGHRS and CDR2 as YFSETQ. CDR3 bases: TGCGCCAGCAGGCAGACAGGGGAAGAGACCCAGTACTTC. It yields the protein CASRQTGEETQYF. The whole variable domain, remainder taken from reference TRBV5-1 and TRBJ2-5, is KAGVTQTPRYLIKTRGQQVTLSCSPISGHRSVSWYQQTPGQGLQFLFEYFSETQRNKGNFPGRFSGRQFSNSRSEMNVSTLELGDSALYLCASRQTGEETQYFGPGTRLLVL.